The present T cell receptor beta chain was sequenced within a study of shared clonotypes between healthy human individuals. Germline V gene lookup returns CDR1 GTSNPN and CDR2 SVGIG (reference sequence). Trimming removed 0 bases from V and 0 bases from J, with 18 bases in between. This CDR3 is built from 18 residues. Assay: immunoSEQ multiplex PCR; the TCRdb copy retains only in-frame clones and omits some. The sample lists roughly 2.4 million clones; approximately 94% were seen once. None of the donors, who were healthy HIV-negative adults, had recently had acute infections or vaccinations. From CD4+ cells came CD45RA+ naive and CD45RA-negative memory subsets. Study observations and caveats: Larger estimated richness was generally recorded for naive subsets relative to memory subsets. Although depth was large, rarefaction showed that sequencing of the sorted subsets was incomplete.

This clone came up once. What it binds is unknown. The chain recombines TRBV30 with TRBJ1-5, with D unresolved. This receptor was identified in a man younger than 35 in good health. The specimen was naive CD4+ T cells sorted from blood. Subset indicated: CD45RA+ positively selected. The CDR3 sequence: CAWSVGRLTWLSNQPQHF. For the CDR3, the DNA is TGTGCCTGGAGTGTTGGCAGGCTAACTTGGCTTAGCAATCAGCCCCAGCATTTT.